These 24 T cell receptor beta chains share one sample of origin, sequenced in a study of post-analysis software for immune sequencing data (dated by TCRdb to between 2015 and 2016). Libraries were prepared through PCR. Sequencing was carried out with an Illumina HiSeq 2500. To reduce PCR and sequencing biases, unique molecular identifiers were incorporated into the TCR beta cDNA libraries. The raw public data were reprocessed by TCRdb itself: fastp quality trimming at Q25, MiXCR clonotype calling, in-frame beta chains only. Every distinct CDR3 protein forms one entry, paired with its most common genes and DNA. The sample table holds some 690,000 distinct CDR3 sequences, of which 25% to 30% were seen once. The ten most abundant clones make up 0.56% of the sample. Antigens of these TCRs are unknown. General conclusions and limits of the study: Significantly higher frequencies in patients than in controls were found for several TRBV segments, including TRBV5-6, TRBV5-1 and TRBV20-1.

Input material: blood. All receptors come from a girl aged 5 to 17 with multiple sclerosis.

This clonotype was detected a few times. The genes are TRBV7-2 and TRBJ2-3; 8 nucleotides line up with TRBD2. Losses at the gene ends were 5 bases for V and 6 bases for J; bases not matched to a gene: 10. The CDR3 has 15 residues. Germline assignment: CDR1 SGHTA and CDR2 FQGNSA. The CDR3 sequence: CASSPGGGRGDTQYF. CDR3 sequence (DNA): TGTGCCAGCAGCCCGGGAGGGGGGAGAGGGGATACGCAGTATTTT.

The chain combines TRBV20-1 with TRBJ2-7; TRBD2 matches 7 bases. The V segment lost 5 bases and the J segment 0 bases; nucleotides outside the gene matches: 7. Germline V gene data show CDR1 as DFQATT and CDR2 as SNEGSKA (reference sequence). The CDR3 is made up of 14 amino acids. CDR3 protein: CSAPRGGSSYEQYF. In nucleotides, the CDR3 is TGCAGTGCTCCCCGGGGCGGGAGCTCCTACGAGCAGTACTTC.

The rearrangement uses TRBV11-3 and TRBJ2-1; D remains ambiguous. The CDR3 sequence is 12 residues long. V lost 1 base and J 10 bases, leaving 8 bases between the germline ends. The germline V gene has CDR1 SGHNT and CDR2 YENEEA. The CDR3 reads CASSLGLQEQFF. CDR3 bases: TGTGCCAGCAGCTTAGGTTTGCAGGAGCAGTTCTTC. Filled out from reference TRBV11-3 and TRBJ2-1, the complete variable domain reads EAGVVQSPRYKIIEKKQPVAFWCNPISGHNTLYWYLQNLGQGPELLIRYENEEAVDDSQLPKDRFSAERLKGVDSTLKIQPAELGDSAVYLCASSLGLQEQFFGPGTRLTVL.

This clonotype was observed a handful of times. The gene calls are TRBV28 and TRBJ1-6; no clear D gene. CDR1 and CDR2 (germline): MDHEN, SYDVKM. The CDR3 loop spans 15 amino acids. Deletions cut 2 bases from V and 0 bases from J, with 5 bases between. The CDR3 bases are TGTGCCAGCAGTTTAGTGAGCTCCTATAATTCACCCCTCCACTTT. Protein product: CASSLVSSYNSPLHF.

This clonotype was recorded once. The chain couples TRBV20-1 to TRBJ1-1; D is possibly TRBD1 (5 bases). This CDR3 has 13 residues. The germline V gene has CDR1 DFQATT and CDR2 SNEGSKA (reference sequence). Trimming pared 3 bases from V and 3 bases from J, leaving 11 bases between. The chain's CDR3 is CSARAGGDTEAFF. The CDR3 coding sequence is TGCAGTGCTAGGGCTGGGGGAGACACTGAAGCTTTCTTT.

This clonotype has a handful of counts. The V gene is TRBV29-1, the J gene TRBJ2-7, with D tentatively TRBD2 (7 bases). CDR1 and CDR2 from the germline V gene are SQVTM and ANQGSEA. The V gene lost 6 bases and the J gene lost 3 bases, with 15 bases spanning the gap. CDR3 length: 13 amino acids. The CDR3 region has the DNA TGCAGCGTCCCGGGGAGGGGGAGCTACGAGCAGTACTTC. Translated, it gives CSVPGRGSYEQYF.

This clonotype turned up a few times. V is TRBV10-3 and J is TRBJ2-1; D gene unclear. Trimming cost V 2 bases and J 6 bases, with 14 bases left between them. CDR1 and CDR2 (germline): ENHRY, SYGVKD. There are 15 residues in the CDR3. The CDR3, as DNA: TGTGCCATCAGTGAGAGGGAACACCCGTCCAATGAGCAGTTCTTC. Its protein is CAISEREHPSNEQFF.

The chain recombines TRBV20-1 with TRBJ2-1, with TRBD2 matching over 8 bases. This CDR3 region has 17 residues. Trimming took 0 bases from V and 3 from J; bases not matched to a gene: 10. In germline, CDR1 is DFQATT, CDR2 SNEGSKA (reference sequence). The CDR3 region is CSAREDGRSGVYNEQFF. CDR3 sequence (DNA): TGCAGTGCTAGAGAGGACGGACGTAGCGGGGTCTACAATGAGCAGTTCTTC.

The table lists this clonotype with a few counts. This sequence joins TRBV7-8 and TRBJ2-7; D unresolved. Per the germline V gene, CDR1 is SGHVS and CDR2 is FQNEAQ. Trimming shortened V by 5 bases and J by 4 bases, and 18 bases separated the two germline ends. This CDR3 is built from 15 residues. CDR3 in amino acids: CASSPPPWQAYEQYF. DNA of the CDR3: TGTGCCAGCAGCCCCCCCCCTTGGCAGGCGTACGAGCAGTACTTC.

This clonotype came up a few times. This chain connects TRBV29-1 to TRBJ2-7; possibly TRBD2 for D (5 bases). This CDR3 is built from 15 residues. CDR1 and CDR2 (germline): SQVTM, ANQGSEA. The V end lost 4 bases, the J end lost 3 bases, and 19 bases lay between the germline ends. The CDR3 nucleotides read TGCAGCGTTGTGGTCGCGGGTCCTAACCTCTACGAGCAGTACTTC. Residues: CSVVVAGPNLYEQYF.

V usage is TRBV7-9 and J usage is TRBJ2-4; D not certain. This CDR3 is built from 16 residues. V dropped 5 bases and J dropped 1 base, with 15 bases sitting between them. Per germline, CDR1 SEHNR and CDR2 FQNEAQ (reference sequence). CDR3 coding DNA: TGTGCCAGCAGCGTGGGCCGCGAGCCGGCCAAAAACATTCAGTACTTC. It encodes CASSVGREPAKNIQYF. Complete variable domain (other parts from reference TRBV7-9 and TRBJ2-4): DTGVSQNPRHKITKRGQNVTFRCDPISEHNRLYWYRQTLGQGPEFLTYFQNEAQLEKSRLLSDRFSAERPKGSFSTLEIQRTEQGDSAMYLCASSVGREPAKNIQYFGAGTRLSVL.

There are a few counts of this clonotype. The chain uses TRBV20-1 and TRBJ2-1; 7 nucleotides agree with TRBD2. Germline CDR1 is DFQATT and CDR2 is SNEGSKA (reference sequence). This CDR3 comprises 15 residues. V gave up 0 bases and J gave up 7 bases; unmatched junction bases: 9. The CDR3 region is CSARDTGGPFNEQFF. The CDR3 bases are TGCAGTGCTAGAGATACGGGAGGCCCCTTTAATGAGCAGTTCTTC.

The chain recombines TRBV6-6 with TRBJ1-2; no definite D call. Per the germline V gene, CDR1 is MNHNY and CDR2 is SVGAGI (reference sequence). This CDR3 is 13 amino acids long. V lost 2 bases and J 2 bases, leaving 6 bases between the germline ends. The CDR3 protein is CASSYTENYGYTF. In DNA, the CDR3 is TGTGCCAGCAGTTACACAGAAAACTATGGCTACACCTTC.

This clonotype was observed many times. The chain uses TRBV7-2 and TRBJ1-2; no reliable D call. The V gene's germline CDR1 is SGHTA and CDR2 FQGNSA. The CDR3 totals 13 residues. Trimming removed 2 bases from V and 0 bases from J, with 4 bases in between. CDR3 in DNA: TGTGCCAGCAGCTTAAGTTCTAACTATGGCTACACCTTC. Amino acids: CASSLSSNYGYTF.

This clonotype was observed a handful of times. The chain is built from TRBV7-2 and TRBJ2-4; maybe TRBD2 (5 bases). Germline V gene data show CDR1 as SGHTA and CDR2 as FQGNSA. The CDR3 has 17 residues. With 4 bases removed from V and 0 bases from J, the gap between germline ends came to 16 bases. The CDR3 spells CASSSPRAVGAKNIQYF. Here the CDR3 DNA reads TGTGCCAGCAGCTCCCCGCGGGCTGTGGGAGCCAAAAACATTCAGTACTTC.

This chain joins TRBV7-9 and TRBJ2-5; unclear D gene. This CDR3 comprises 13 residues. Germline assignment: CDR1 SEHNR and CDR2 FQNEAQ (reference sequence). Trimming cost V 2 bases and J 2 bases, with 6 bases left between them. In DNA form, the CDR3 reads TGTGCCAGCAGCTTATGGGATCAAGAGACCCAGTACTTC. It specifies CASSLWDQETQYF. The full variable domain, rest sourced from reference TRBV7-9 and TRBJ2-5, is DTGVSQNPRHKITKRGQNVTFRCDPISEHNRLYWYRQTLGQGPEFLTYFQNEAQLEKSRLLSDRFSAERPKGSFSTLEIQRTEQGDSAMYLCASSLWDQETQYFGPGTRLLVL.

Ten or more counts support this clonotype. The J gene is TRBJ2-6, the V gene TRBV29-1, with a possible D match to TRBD1 (5 bases). CDR1 and CDR2 from the germline V gene are SQVTM and ANQGSEA. V shed 0 bases and J shed 2 bases, with 8 bases lying between them. The CDR3 has 15 residues. CDR3: CSVEDLGAGANVLTF. The CDR3 bases are TGCAGCGTTGAAGATCTAGGGGCTGGGGCCAACGTCCTGACTTTC.

Regarding this clonotype: Just one base apart from a much larger clone, this may be a read error. V usage is TRBV10-1 and J usage is TRBJ2-1, with 8 bases lining up with TRBD1. The V and J ends lost 3 bases and 6 bases, in that order; junction bases with no gene match: 10. From germline, CDR1 is WNHNN and CDR2 SYGVQD (reference sequence). The CDR3 length is 16 residues. The CDR3: CASSDRGRGPSNEQFF. The CDR3 bases are TGCGCCAGCAGTGATAGGGGCAGGGGGCCTAGCAATGAGCAGTTCTTC.

This chain joins TRBV5-1 and TRBJ2-7; TRBD1 might be the D (5 bases). Germline CDR1 is SGHRS and CDR2 is YFSETQ. This CDR3 contains 17 residues. The V end lost 1 base, the J end lost 4 bases, and 21 bases lay between the germline ends. The CDR3 loop reads CASSLNGRQGLSYEQYF. CDR3 nucleotides: TGCGCCAGCAGCTTGAATGGGCGGCAGGGTCTAAGTTACGAGCAGTACTTC.

This sequence joins TRBV27 and TRBJ2-1; possibly TRBD1 for D (5 bases). Germline V lookup: CDR1 MNHEY, CDR2 SMNVEV (reference sequence). Trimming took off 1 base at V and 2 bases at J, with 9 bases between the two ends. There are 15 residues in the CDR3. CDR3 nucleotides: TGTGCCAGCAGTTTATGGGCAGGGCCCTACAATGAGCAGTTCTTC. It encodes CASSLWAGPYNEQFF.

This chain joins TRBV6-2 or TRBV6-3 and TRBJ2-6; 9 bases agree with TRBD2. Germline assignment: CDR1 MNHEY and CDR2 SVGEGT. J gave up 1 base and V 2 bases, and 9 bases lay outside the gene matches. CDR3 length: 19 amino acids. The CDR3: CASSYRLAGPFSGANVLTF. CDR3 DNA: TGTGCCAGCAGTTACAGGCTAGCGGGACCTTTTTCTGGGGCCAACGTCCTGACTTTC.

Points on this clonotype: This sequence may be a read error, since a much larger clone differs from it by one base. The chain links TRBV29-1 to TRBJ1-4; weak D call: TRBD1 (5 bases). The length of the CDR3 is 13 residues. The germline CDR1 and CDR2 sequences are SQVTM and ANQGSEA. DNA for the CDR3: TGCAGCGGGCGGGACTCCGGTAATGAAAACCTGTTTTTT. This sequence encodes CSGRDSGNENLFF.

This clonotype came up once. The rearrangement joins TRBV20-1 to TRBJ1-2, with D hard to call. The ends were cut back, 2 bases at V and 0 bases at J, with 16 bases in the middle. The germline gives CDR1 DFQATT, CDR2 SNEGSKA (reference sequence). The CDR3 has 16 amino acids. CDR3 sequence: CSARSLHEVANYGYTF. CDR3 nucleotide sequence: TGCAGTGCTAGATCCCTCCATGAGGTGGCTAACTATGGCTACACCTTC.

There are many counts of this clonotype. This rearrangement joins TRBV7-2 to TRBJ2-5; D remains unclear. Germline V gene lookup returns CDR1 SGHTA and CDR2 FQGNSA. This CDR3 is 14 amino acids long. Trimming left V 3 bases short and J 11 bases short, with 19 bases between. The CDR3 bases are TGTGCCAGCAGCTTCGGCCTCTTAGCTTCGGAGCAGTACTTC. It is translated as CASSFGLLASEQYF.